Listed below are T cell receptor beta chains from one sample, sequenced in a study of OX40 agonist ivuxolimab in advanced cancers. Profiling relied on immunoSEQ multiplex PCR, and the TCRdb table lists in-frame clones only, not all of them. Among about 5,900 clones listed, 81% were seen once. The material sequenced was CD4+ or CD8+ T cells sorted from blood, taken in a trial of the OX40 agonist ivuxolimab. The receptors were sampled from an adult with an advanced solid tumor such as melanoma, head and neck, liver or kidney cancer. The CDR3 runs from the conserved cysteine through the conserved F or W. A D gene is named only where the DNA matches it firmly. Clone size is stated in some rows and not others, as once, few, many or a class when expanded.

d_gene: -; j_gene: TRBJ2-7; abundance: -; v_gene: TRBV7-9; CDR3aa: CASSQDFSYEQYF; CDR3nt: TGTGCCAGCAGCCAAGACTTCTCCTACGAGCAGTACTTC
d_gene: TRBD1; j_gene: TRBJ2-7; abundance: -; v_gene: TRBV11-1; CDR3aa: CASSPDRGYEQYF; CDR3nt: TGTGCCAGCAGCCCCGACAGGGGATACGAGCAGTACTTC
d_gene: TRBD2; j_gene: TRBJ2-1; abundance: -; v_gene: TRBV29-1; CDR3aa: CSVEGGTSGGFYNEQFF; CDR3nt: TGCAGCGTTGAAGGGGGGACTAGCGGGGGATTCTACAATGAGCAGTTCTTC
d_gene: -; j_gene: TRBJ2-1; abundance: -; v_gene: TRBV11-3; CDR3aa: CASSLGFGFSPSSYNEQFF; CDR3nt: TGTGCCAGCAGCTTAGGCTTCGGGTTCTCGCCTAGCTCCTACAATGAGCAGTTCTTC
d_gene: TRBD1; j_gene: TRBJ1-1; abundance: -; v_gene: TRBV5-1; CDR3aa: CASSLEPGGTMAEAFF; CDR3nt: TGCGCCAGCAGCTTGGAGCCAGGGGGCACAATGGCTGAAGCTTTCTTT
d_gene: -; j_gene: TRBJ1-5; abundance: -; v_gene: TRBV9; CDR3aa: CASSVAPPRGYPQHF; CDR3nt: TGTGCCAGCAGCGTAGCCCCCCCCAGGGGATATCCCCAGCATTTT
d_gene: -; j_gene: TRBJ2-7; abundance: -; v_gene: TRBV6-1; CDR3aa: CASSAGSYEQYF; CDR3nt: TGTGCCAGCAGTGCCGGGTCCTACGAGCAGTACTTC
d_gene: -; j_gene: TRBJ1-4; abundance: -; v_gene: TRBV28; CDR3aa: CASSLPWVGEKLFF; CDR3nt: TGTGCCAGCAGTCTCCCCTGGGTTGGTGAAAAACTGTTTTTT
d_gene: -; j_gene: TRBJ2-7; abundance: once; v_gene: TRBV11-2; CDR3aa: CASSLDQSSYEQYF; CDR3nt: TGTGCCAGCAGCTTAGACCAAAGCTCCTACGAGCAGTACTTC
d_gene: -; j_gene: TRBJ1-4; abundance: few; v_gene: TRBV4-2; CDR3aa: CASSQRVGTNEKLFF; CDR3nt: TGTGCCAGCAGCCAGAGGGTCGGGACTAATGAAAAACTGTTTTTT
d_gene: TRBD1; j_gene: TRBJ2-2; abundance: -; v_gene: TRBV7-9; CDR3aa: CASSLRTGWDTGELFF; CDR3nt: TGTGCCAGCAGCCTGCGGACAGGGTGGGATACCGGGGAGCTGTTTTTT
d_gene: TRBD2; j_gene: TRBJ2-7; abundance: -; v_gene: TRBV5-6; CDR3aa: CASSLGLAGPPLYEQYF; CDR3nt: TGTGCCAGCAGCTTGGGACTAGCGGGGCCCCCTCTCTACGAGCAGTACTTC
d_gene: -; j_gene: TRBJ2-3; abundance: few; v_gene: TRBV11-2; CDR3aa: CASSFRPDTDTQYF; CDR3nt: TGTGCCAGCAGCTTCAGACCTGACACAGATACGCAGTATTTT
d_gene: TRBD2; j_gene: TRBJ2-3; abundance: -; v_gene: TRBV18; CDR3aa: CASSTTSGGPSTDTQYF; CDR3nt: TGTGCCAGCTCGACGACTAGCGGGGGGCCCAGCACAGATACGCAGTATTTT
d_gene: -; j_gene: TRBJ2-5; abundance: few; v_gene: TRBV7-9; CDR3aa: CASSHRDQETQYF; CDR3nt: TGTGCCAGCAGCCACCGGGACCAAGAGACCCAGTACTTC
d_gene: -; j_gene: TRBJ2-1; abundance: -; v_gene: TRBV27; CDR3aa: CASSFRGGQYNEQFF; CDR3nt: TGTGCCAGCAGTTTCCGCGGCGGGCAATACAATGAGCAGTTCTTC
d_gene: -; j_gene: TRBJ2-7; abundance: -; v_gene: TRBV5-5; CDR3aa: CASVASNPYEQYF; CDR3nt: TGTGCCAGCGTCGCCAGTAACCCCTACGAGCAGTACTTC
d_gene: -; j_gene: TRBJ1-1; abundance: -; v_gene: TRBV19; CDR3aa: CASSPTGLGTEAFF; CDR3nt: TGTGCCAGTAGTCCAACAGGGCTTGGCACTGAAGCTTTCTTT
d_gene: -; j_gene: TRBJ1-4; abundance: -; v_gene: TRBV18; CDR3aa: CASSGTPMSTNEKLFF; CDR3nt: TGTGCCAGCTCAGGGACCCCAATGTCGACTAATGAAAAACTGTTTTTT
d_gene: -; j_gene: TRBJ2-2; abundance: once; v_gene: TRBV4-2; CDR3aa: CASSPADAGGDLLSTGELFF; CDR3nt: TGTGCCAGCAGCCCGGCAGATGCGGGCGGGGACCTTCTAAGCACCGGGGAGCTGTTTTTT
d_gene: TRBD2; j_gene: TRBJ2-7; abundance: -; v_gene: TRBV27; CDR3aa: CASRAGGGVGVEQYF; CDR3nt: TGTGCCAGCAGAGCGGGAGGGGGGGTTGGTGTAGAGCAGTACTTC
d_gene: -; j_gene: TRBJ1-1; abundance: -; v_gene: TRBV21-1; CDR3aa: CASSKVRKDGTEAFF; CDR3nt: TGTGCCAGCAGCAAAGTCCGGAAAGATGGGACTGAAGCTTTCTTT
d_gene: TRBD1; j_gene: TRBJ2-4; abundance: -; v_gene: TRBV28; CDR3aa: CASSSLRQGAAKNIQYF; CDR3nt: TGTGCCAGCAGTTCTTTAAGACAGGGGGCAGCCAAAAACATTCAGTACTTC
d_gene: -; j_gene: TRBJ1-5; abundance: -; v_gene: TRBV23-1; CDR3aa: CASKRGDRAHSNQPQHF; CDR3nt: TGCGCCAGCAAACGGGGCGACCGGGCCCATAGCAATCAGCCCCAGCATTTT
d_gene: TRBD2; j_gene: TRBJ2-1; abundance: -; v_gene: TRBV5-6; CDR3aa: CASSPPNGRALNEQFF; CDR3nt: TGTGCCAGCAGCCCCCCGAACGGGAGGGCCCTCAATGAGCAGTTCTTC
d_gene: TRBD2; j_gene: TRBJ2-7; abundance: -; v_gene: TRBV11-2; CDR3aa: CASSSTSGESYEQYF; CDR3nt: TGTGCCAGCAGCTCGACTAGCGGAGAGAGCTACGAGCAGTACTTC
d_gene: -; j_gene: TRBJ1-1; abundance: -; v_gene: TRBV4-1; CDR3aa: CASSQAPFTGYGDTEAFF; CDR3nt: TGCGCCAGCAGCCAAGCCCCCTTTACCGGGTACGGGGACACTGAAGCTTTCTTT
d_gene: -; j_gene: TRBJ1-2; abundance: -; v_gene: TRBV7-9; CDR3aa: CALSIQTGDYGYTF; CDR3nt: TGTGCCCTCAGCATCCAGACCGGGGACTATGGCTACACCTTC
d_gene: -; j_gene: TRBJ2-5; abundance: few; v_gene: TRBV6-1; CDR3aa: CASSDEGLEETQYF; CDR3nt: TGTGCCAGCAGTGATGAGGGCTTGGAGGAGACCCAGTACTTC
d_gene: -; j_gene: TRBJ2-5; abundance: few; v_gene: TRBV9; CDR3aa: CASSPRPQETQYF; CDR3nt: TGTGCCAGCAGCCCTAGACCCCAAGAGACCCAGTACTTC
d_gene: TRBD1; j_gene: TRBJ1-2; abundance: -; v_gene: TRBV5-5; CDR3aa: CASSWGDSDYGYTF; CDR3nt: TGTGCCAGCAGCTGGGGGGACAGTGACTATGGCTACACCTTC